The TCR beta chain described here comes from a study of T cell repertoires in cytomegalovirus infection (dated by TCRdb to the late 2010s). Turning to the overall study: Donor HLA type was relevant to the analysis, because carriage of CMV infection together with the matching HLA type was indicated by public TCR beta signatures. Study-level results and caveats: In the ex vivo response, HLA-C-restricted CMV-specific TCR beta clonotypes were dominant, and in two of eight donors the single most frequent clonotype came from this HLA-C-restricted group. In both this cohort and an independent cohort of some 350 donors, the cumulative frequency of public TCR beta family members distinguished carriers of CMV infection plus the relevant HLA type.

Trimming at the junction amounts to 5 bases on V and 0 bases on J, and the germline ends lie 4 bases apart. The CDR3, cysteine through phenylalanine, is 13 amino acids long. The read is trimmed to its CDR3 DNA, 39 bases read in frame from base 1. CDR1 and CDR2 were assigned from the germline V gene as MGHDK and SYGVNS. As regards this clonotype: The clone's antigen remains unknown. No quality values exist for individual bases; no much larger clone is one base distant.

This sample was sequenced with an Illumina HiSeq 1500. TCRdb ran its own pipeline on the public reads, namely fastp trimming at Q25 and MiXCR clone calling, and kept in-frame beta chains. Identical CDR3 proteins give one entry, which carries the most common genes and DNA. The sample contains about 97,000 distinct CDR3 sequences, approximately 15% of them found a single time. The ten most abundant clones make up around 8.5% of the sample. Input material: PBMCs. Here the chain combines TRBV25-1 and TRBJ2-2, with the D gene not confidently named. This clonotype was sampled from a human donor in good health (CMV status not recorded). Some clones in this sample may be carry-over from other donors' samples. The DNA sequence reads TGTGCCAGCAGTAACCCGAACACCGGGGAGCTGTTTTTT. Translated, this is CASSNPNTGELFF.